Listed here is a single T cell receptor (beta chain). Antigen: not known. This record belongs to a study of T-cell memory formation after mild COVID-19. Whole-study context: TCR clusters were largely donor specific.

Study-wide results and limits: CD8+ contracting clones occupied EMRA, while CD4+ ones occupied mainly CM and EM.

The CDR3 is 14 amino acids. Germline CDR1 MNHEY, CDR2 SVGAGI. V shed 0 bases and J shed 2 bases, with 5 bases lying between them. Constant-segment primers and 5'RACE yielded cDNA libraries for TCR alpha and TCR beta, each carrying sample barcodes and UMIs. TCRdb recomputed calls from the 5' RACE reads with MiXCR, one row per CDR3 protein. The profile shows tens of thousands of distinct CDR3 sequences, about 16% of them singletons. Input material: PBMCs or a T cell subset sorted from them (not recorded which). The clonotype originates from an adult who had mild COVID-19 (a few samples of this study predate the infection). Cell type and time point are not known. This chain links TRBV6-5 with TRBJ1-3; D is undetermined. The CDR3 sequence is CASSYSSTGNTIYF. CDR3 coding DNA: TGTGCCAGCAGTTACTCCAGTACTGGAAACACCATATATTTT.